A selection of T cell receptor beta chains follows, all from one sample in a study of T cell repertoires in cytomegalovirus infection. TCRdb independently ran MiXCR on the reads; one entry per CDR3 protein. The repertoire holds some 54,000 distinct CDR3 sequences, with 15% to 20% as singletons. These receptors' targets are unknown. The input for sequencing was CD8+ T cells from cultured PBMCs, taken from culture after CMV antigen stimulation. The source is a human donor in good health (CMV status not recorded). Some clones in this sample may be carry-over from other donors' samples. Each CDR3 is given without its conserved first and last residue. Fields, in order: V gene, J gene, clone size, CDR3 protein. Not all rows give a size; the values are once, few, many and, for expanded clones, a class.

TRBV6-1	TRBJ2-2	-	ASRDTNTGELF
TRBV28	TRBJ2-7	few	ASSSPRGAFYEQY
TRBV5-4	TRBJ1-6	few	ASSLRTGQGFLTNSPLH
TRBV7-9	TRBJ2-7	few	ASSLAAGGPGGYEQY
TRBV5-6	TRBJ2-7	-	ASSLFTGRPQQY
TRBV6-6	TRBJ1-5	few	ASSYLTPTTGVDQPQH
TRBV7-9	TRBJ1-1	few	ASSLAHPANTEAF
TRBV6-1	TRBJ2-5	few	ASSEAAQAGETQY
TRBV12-3/TRBV12-4	TRBJ1-4	-	ASSLNQGPNEKLF
TRBV20-1	TRBJ2-1	-	SARGRGDNEQF
TRBV6-2/TRBV6-3	TRBJ2-7	few	ASSYEPGTSGEQY
TRBV28	TRBJ1-2	-	ASSLKEPPLNYGYT
TRBV7-6	TRBJ2-1	-	ASSLGQGELGNEQF
TRBV10-3	TRBJ2-3	-	AISEGRDQTDTQY
TRBV7-2	TRBJ2-1	-	ASSFRRQGRTYNEQF
TRBV28	TRBJ2-3	few	ASSPSGLAGAMDTQY
TRBV14	TRBJ1-1	few	ASSRRGTEAF
TRBV6-2/TRBV6-3	TRBJ2-5	-	ASSYVQDGMDQETQY
TRBV7-2	TRBJ1-5	few	ASSLDGTGSNQPQH
TRBV2	TRBJ2-5	few	ASSEKGYQETQY
TRBV12-3/TRBV12-4	TRBJ1-2	few	ASSSMTGGRGYT
TRBV7-8	TRBJ2-1	few	ASSFSGGLNEQF
TRBV6-1	TRBJ2-1	few	ASRLSGGAAYNEQF
TRBV4-1	TRBJ1-1	-	ASSQVQGNTEAF
TRBV11-2	TRBJ2-4	few	ASSFPGRGSAKNIQY
TRBV7-2	TRBJ1-6	many	ASSLAPGGNSPLH
TRBV28	TRBJ1-5	-	ASSWTGYGNQPQH
TRBV12-3/TRBV12-4	TRBJ1-2	once	AARGGEGASYGYT
TRBV7-2	TRBJ2-7	few	ASSLGPSYEQY
TRBV6-6	TRBJ1-2	-	ASSYVRVGYT
TRBV20-1	TRBJ2-2	-	SAPGVEKNTGELF
TRBV7-9	TRBJ1-6	-	ASRVEGFNSPLH
TRBV7-6	TRBJ2-7	-	ASSPGTTGVPLKSYEQY
TRBV2	TRBJ1-1	few	ASSDGGENTEAF
TRBV28	TRBJ1-5	few	ASSWTGDSNQPQH
TRBV7-3	TRBJ1-1	-	ASSLKGRSYNTEAF
TRBV6-1	TRBJ1-2	few	ASSEFSGQAYGGYT
TRBV12-3/TRBV12-4	TRBJ1-5	once	ASRSSGGFNQPQH
TRBV7-9	TRBJ1-1	-	ASRGRGLYTEAF
TRBV7-9	TRBJ2-1	many	ASSHTPSTGTGANEQF
TRBV3-1	TRBJ2-3	-	ASSQDIRTRTDTQY
TRBV7-8	TRBJ2-2	-	ASSRDQLITGELF
TRBV4-1	TRBJ1-1	-	ASSQHLGNTEAF
TRBV6-1	TRBJ2-1	once	ASSPSSGGTYNEQF
TRBV6-2/TRBV6-3	TRBJ1-5	-	ASSYGQTNSNQPQH
TRBV11-3	TRBJ2-1	-	ASSFGVGGHNEQF
TRBV6-2/TRBV6-3	TRBJ2-1	-	ASSPTGFVYNEQF
TRBV19	TRBJ2-2	-	ASTHTGELF
TRBV18	TRBJ2-1	-	ASSPASGAYNEQF
TRBV6-2/TRBV6-3	TRBJ2-7	-	ASRLDTSYEQY
TRBV12-5	TRBJ1-1	-	ASGAPGTGVAEAF
TRBV7-2	TRBJ2-7	few	ASSLGGIHEQY